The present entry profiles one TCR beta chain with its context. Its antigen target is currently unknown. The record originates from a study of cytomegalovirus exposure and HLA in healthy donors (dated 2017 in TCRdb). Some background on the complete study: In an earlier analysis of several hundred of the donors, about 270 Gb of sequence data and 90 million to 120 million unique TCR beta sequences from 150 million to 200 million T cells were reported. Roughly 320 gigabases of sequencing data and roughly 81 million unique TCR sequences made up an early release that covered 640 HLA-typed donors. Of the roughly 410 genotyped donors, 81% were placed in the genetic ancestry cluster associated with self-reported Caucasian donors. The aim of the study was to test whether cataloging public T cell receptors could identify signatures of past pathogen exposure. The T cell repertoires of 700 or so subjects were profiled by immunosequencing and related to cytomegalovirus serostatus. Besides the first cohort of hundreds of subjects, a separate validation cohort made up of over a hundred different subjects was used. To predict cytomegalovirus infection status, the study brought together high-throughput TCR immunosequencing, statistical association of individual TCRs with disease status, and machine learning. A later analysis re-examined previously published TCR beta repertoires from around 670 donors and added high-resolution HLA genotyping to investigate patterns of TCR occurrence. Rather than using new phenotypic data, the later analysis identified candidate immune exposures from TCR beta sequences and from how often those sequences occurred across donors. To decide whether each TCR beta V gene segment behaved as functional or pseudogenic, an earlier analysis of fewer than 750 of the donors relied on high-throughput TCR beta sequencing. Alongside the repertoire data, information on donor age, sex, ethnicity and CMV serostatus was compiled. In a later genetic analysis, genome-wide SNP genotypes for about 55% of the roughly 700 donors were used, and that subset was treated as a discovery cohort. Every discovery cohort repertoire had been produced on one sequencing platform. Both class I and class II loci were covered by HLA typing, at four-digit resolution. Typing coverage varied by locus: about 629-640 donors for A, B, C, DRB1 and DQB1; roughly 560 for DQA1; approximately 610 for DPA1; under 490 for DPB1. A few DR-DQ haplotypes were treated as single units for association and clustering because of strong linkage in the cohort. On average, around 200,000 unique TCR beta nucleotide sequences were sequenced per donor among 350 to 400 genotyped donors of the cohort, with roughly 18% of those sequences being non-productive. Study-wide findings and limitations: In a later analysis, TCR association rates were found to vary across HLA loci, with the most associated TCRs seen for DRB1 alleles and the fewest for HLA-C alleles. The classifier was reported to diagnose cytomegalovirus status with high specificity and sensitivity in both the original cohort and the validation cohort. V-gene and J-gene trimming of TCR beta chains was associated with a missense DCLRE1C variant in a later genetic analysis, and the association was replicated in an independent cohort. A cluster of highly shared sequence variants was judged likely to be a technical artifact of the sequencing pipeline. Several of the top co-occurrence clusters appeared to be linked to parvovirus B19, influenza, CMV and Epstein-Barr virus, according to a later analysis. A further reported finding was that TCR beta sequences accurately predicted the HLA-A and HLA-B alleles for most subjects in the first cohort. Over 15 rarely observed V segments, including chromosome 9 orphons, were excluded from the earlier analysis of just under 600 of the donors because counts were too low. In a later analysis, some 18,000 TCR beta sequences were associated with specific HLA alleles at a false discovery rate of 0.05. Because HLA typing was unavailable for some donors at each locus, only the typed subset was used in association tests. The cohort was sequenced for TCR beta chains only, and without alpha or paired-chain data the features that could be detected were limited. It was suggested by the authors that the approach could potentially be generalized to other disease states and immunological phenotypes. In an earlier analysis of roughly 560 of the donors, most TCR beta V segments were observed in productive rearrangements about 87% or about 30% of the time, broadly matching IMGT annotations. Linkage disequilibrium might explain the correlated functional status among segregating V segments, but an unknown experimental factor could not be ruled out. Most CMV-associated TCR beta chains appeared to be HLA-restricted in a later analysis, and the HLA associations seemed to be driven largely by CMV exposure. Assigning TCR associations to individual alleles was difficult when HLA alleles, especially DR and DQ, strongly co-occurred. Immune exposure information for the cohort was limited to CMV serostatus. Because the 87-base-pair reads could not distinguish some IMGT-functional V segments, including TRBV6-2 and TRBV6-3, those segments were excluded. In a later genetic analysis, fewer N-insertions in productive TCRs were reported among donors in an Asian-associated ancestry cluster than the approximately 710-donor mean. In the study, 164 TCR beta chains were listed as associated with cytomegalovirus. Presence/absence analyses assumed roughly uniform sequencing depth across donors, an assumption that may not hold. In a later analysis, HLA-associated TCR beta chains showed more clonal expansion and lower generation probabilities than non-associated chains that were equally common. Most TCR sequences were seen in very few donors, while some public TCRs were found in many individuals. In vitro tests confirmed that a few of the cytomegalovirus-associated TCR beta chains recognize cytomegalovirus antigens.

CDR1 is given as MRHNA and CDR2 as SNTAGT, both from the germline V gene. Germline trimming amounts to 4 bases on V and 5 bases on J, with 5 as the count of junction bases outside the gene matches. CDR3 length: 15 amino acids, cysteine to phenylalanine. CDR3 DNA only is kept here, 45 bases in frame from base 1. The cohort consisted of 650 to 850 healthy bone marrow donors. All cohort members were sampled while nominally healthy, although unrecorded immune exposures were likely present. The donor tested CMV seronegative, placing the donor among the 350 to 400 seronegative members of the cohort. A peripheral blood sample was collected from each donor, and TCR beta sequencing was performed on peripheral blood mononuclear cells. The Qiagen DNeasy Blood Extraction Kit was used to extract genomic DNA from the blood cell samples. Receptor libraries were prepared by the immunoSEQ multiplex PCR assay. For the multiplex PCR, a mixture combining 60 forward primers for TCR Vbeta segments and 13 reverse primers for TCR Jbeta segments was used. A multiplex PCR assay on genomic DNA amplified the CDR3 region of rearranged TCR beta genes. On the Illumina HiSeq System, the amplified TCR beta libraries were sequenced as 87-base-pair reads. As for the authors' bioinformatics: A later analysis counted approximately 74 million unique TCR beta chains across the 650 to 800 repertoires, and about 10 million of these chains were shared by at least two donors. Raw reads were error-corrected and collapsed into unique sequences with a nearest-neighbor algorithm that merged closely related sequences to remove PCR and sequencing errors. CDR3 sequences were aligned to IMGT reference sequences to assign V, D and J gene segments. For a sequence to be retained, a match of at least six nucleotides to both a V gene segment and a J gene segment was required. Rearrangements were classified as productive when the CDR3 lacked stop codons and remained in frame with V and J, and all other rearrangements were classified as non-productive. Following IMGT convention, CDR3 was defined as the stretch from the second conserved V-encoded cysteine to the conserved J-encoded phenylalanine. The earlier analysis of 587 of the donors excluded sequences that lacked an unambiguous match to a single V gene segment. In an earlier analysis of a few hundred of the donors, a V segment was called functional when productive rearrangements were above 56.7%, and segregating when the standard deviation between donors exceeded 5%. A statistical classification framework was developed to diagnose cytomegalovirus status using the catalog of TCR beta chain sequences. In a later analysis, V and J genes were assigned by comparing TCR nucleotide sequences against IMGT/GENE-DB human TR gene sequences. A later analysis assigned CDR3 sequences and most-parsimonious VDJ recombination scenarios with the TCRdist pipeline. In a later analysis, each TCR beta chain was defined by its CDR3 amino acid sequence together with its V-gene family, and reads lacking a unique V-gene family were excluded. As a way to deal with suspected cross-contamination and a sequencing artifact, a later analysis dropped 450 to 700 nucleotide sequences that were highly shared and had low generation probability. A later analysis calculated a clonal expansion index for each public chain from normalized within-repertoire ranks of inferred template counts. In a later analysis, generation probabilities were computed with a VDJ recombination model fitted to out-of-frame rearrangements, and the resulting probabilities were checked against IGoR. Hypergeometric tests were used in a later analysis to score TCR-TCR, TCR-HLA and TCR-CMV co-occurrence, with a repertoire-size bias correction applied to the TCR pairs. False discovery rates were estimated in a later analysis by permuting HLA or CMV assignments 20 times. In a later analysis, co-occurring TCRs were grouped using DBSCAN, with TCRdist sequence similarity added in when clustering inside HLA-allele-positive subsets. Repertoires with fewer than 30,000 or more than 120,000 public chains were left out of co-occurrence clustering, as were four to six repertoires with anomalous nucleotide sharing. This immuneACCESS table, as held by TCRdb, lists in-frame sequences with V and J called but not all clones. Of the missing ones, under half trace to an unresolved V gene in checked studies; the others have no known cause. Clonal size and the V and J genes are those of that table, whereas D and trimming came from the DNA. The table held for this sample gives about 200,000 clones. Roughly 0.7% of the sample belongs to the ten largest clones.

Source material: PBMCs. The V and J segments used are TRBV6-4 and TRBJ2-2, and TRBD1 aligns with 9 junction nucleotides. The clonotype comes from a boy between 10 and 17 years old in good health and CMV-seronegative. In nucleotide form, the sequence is TGTGCCAGCAGTGCCGAAGGACAGGGGACCGGGGAGCTGTTTTTT. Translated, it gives CASSAEGQGTGELFF.